This T cell receptor beta chain derives from a study of OX40 agonist ivuxolimab in advanced cancers. On the study more broadly: Intravenous ivuxolimab was administered to patients every 2 weeks at 0.01 to 10 mg/kg. Of the participants, approximately 44% had some prior anti-PD-1, anti-PD-L1 or anti-CTLA-4 therapy, which was allowed.

Notes on the study in general: CD8+ T cells (on average) carried more expanded clones than CD4+ T cells. At 0.1 to 3.0 mg/kg and by week 6, CD4+ and CD8+ T cells in the blood had expanded clonally.

In regard to this clone: Its antigen is not known.

Looked up from germline, CDR1 is MNHEY and CDR2 is SMNVEV (reference sequence). This CDR3 is 15 amino acids long. V shed 5 bases and J shed 2 bases, with 15 bases lying between them. The assay was immunoSEQ multiplex PCR, and TCRdb's table has in-frame clones only and misses some. The data contain 90,000 or so clones, 87% of them seen just once; the ten biggest clones take up around 1.5%. The chain is built from TRBV27 and TRBJ1-1, with D tentatively TRBD1 (5 bases). Here the sequenced sample was CD4+ or CD8+ T cells sorted from blood, taken in a trial of the OX40 agonist ivuxolimab. The receptor was derived from an adult with an advanced solid tumor such as melanoma, head and neck, liver or kidney cancer. The chain's CDR3 is CASSPSDRHNTEAFF. The CDR3 bases are TGTGCCAGCAGTCCGTCCGACAGACACAACACTGAAGCTTTCTTT.